This T cell receptor (beta chain) was recorded in a study of radiotherapy plus CTLA-4 blockade in lung cancer. Study-wide results and caveats: Clones of tumor-derived TCRs expanded in blood after radiotherapy plus ipilimumab. Increased serum interferon-beta after radiation also reportedly predicted response strongly.

The data were produced by immunoSEQ multiplex PCR, yet TCRdb's version contains in-frame clones alone and is incomplete. The sample holds 60,000 to 70,000 clones, around 81% seen once. This clone was seen just once. The antigen is unknown. The study treated chemo-refractory metastatic non-small-cell lung cancer patients with focal radiation plus ipilimumab CTLA-4 blockade. This receptor was taken from a human donor with non-small cell lung cancer who had a partial response to radiotherapy plus ipilimumab. Here the sequenced sample was peripheral blood, taken from a patient treated with radiotherapy plus ipilimumab.

DNA for the CDR3: TGTGCCAGTAGAGGGGGACGCGCTGAAGCTTTCTTT. This translates into CASRGGRAEAFF. The chain has TRBV19 and TRBJ1-1; D possibly corresponds to TRBD1 (6 bases). CDR1 is LNHDA and CDR2 is SQIVND in the germline V gene (reference sequence). V shed 6 bases and J shed 6 bases, with 11 bases lying between them. This CDR3 is built from 12 residues.